This TCR beta chain was captured in a study of CD8+CD57+ T cells in acquired aplastic anemia. The study, taken as a whole, reports: Researchers report that about 29 CD8+ CDR3 sequences appeared in both patients and controls.

All patients picked for sequencing had shown, by flow cytometry, an expansion of CD8+CD57+ cells. The TCR beta profiling, which covered VDJ combination and CDR3 sequence, was carried out using genomic DNA as the template. TCRdb recomputed calls from the reads with MiXCR, one row per CDR3 protein. The data show roughly 250,000 distinct CDR3 sequences, around 45% seen once. The V end was cut by 3 bases, the J end by 5 bases, with 13 bases between. The CDR3 contains 14 residues. Germline assignment: CDR1 SEHNR and CDR2 FQNEAQ (reference sequence). Worth noting for this clonotype: Its matching antigen is unknown.

The source of this sequence is a human donor with aplastic anemia. The sample was sorted CD4+, CD8+, or CD8+CD57+ T cells (not recorded which) from PBMCs. This chain joins TRBV7-9 and TRBJ1-1, with unresolved D. CDR3 nucleotide sequence: TGTGCCAGCAGCTTGGCGCGGGGTAGAACTGAAGCTTTCTTT. This encodes CASSLARGRTEAFF.